Below are 31 T cell receptor beta chains sequenced from a single sample in a study of blood T cell repertoires in COVID-19. Profiled with immunoSEQ multiplex PCR; TCRdb holds only in-frame clones, not every one. The profile shows some 490,000 clones, approximately 86% of them singletons. Sequencing was performed on PBMCs or T cells enriched from blood (not recorded which). All receptors come from an older woman who had recovered from COVID-19.

The chain links TRBV7-8 to TRBJ1-1; D unresolved. V lost 2 bases and J lost 0, with 10 bases in between. This CDR3 spans 15 amino acids. Germline-derived CDR1 and CDR2 are SGHVS and FQNEAQ. CDR3 loop: CASSLLQTMNTEAFF. The CDR3 DNA is TGTGCCAGCAGCTTATTACAGACCATGAACACTGAAGCTTTCTTT.

There are a few counts of this clone. The chain carries TRBV2 and TRBJ1-5; D is ambiguous. The germline V gene encodes CDR1 SNHLY and CDR2 FYNNEI. The V end lost 3 bases, the J end lost 3 bases, and 9 bases lay between the germline ends. The CDR3 has 14 residues. The CDR3 DNA follows: TGTGCCAGCAGTGACCTCCAGGCCAATCAGCCCCAGCATTTT. Translating it yields CASSDLQANQPQHF.

V and J are TRBV19 and TRBJ2-6; 7 positions agree with TRBD1. Trimming cost V 1 base and J 0 bases; bases outside gene matches: 15. Germline V lookup: CDR1 LNHDA, CDR2 SQIVND (reference sequence). The CDR3 has 21 amino acids. DNA for the CDR3: TGTGCCAGTAGTATAGGTTGGGGCAGGGGGAGATCTGTCTCTGGGGCCAACGTCCTGACTTTC. This translates into CASSIGWGRGRSVSGANVLTF.

The chain recombines TRBV6-5 with TRBJ1-4; D remains unclear. Germline CDR1 reads MNHEY; CDR2 reads SVGAGI. This CDR3 has 15 amino acids. With 2 bases removed from V and 1 base from J, the gap between germline ends came to 8 bases. The CDR3: CASSYRPGTNEKLFF. CDR3 sequence (DNA): TGTGCCAGCAGTTACCGCCCAGGAACTAATGAAAAACTGTTTTTT.

This clone was seen only a few times. The genes are TRBV12-5 and TRBJ2-1; 8 bases are shared with TRBD1. The CDR3 contains 17 residues. Per germline, CDR1 LGHNT and CDR2 FRNRAP. The V and J ends lost 4 bases and 3 bases, in that order; junction bases with no gene match: 11. The CDR3 reads CASGSRVGQGLYNEQFF. In DNA form, the CDR3 reads TGTGCTAGTGGTTCACGCGTCGGACAGGGCCTCTACAATGAGCAGTTCTTC.

The chain uses TRBV5-5 and TRBJ1-6, with D tentatively TRBD1 (5 bases). CDR1 and CDR2 (germline): SGHKS, YYEKEE (reference sequence). Trimming took 5 bases from V and 6 from J, leaving 18 bases between them. This CDR3 spans 16 amino acids. Here the CDR3 DNA reads TGTGCCAGCAGTCCGGGGCGGGGGACTGGTAATTCACCCCTCCACTTT. This codes for CASSPGRGTGNSPLHF.

This clone has a handful of counts. This chain connects TRBV23-1 to TRBJ1-5; 7 bases map to TRBD1. TRBV23-1 is known as an ORF, though its function is uncertain. V shed 4 bases, J shed 3 bases, and the junction held 18 bases outside the gene matches. The length of the CDR3 is 19 residues. For the CDR3, the DNA is TGCGCCAGCAGTCCAGACAGGGCCTGGGGCTCTGATAACAATCAGCCCCAGCATTTT. As protein: CASSPDRAWGSDNNQPQHF.

This chain links TRBV5-1 with TRBJ1-4, with D perhaps matching TRBD1 (6 bases). The CDR3 runs 14 residues. The ends were cut back, 0 bases at V and 8 bases at J, with 11 bases in the middle. In germline, CDR1 is SGHRS, CDR2 YFSETQ. The CDR3 loop is CASSLVGGREKLFF. The CDR3, as DNA: TGCGCCAGCAGCTTGGTCGGGGGGCGGGAAAAACTGTTTTTT.

The chain couples TRBV5-1 to TRBJ2-1; the D is unclear. V lost 1 base, J lost 8 bases, and 10 bases lay in between. The CDR3 spans 13 residues. Germline values: CDR1 SGHRS, CDR2 YFSETQ. The CDR3 DNA reads TGCGCCAGCAGCTTGACTATCTCGGATGAGCAGTTCTTC. Its translation: CASSLTISDEQFF.

The genes are TRBV28 and TRBJ1-2; D is undetermined. V was pared by 2 bases and J by 6 bases, with 7 bases between. In germline, CDR1 is MDHEN, CDR2 SYDVKM. This CDR3 spans 12 amino acids. This chain's CDR3 is CASSLRGNGYTF. The DNA of the CDR3 is TGTGCCAGCAGTTTAAGAGGCAATGGCTACACCTTC.

The rearrangement links TRBV30 to TRBJ1-6; no clear D. The CDR3 runs 12 residues. The germline V gene encodes CDR1 GTSNPN and CDR2 SVGIG (reference sequence). Trimming removed 2 bases at V and 7 bases at J, with 6 bases between. The CDR3 sequence: CAWSTTNSPLHF. CDR3 nucleotides: TGTGCCTGGAGTACTACCAATTCACCCCTCCACTTT.

The J gene is TRBJ2-7, the V gene TRBV27; D is undetermined. The germline CDR1 and CDR2 sequences are MNHEY and SMNVEV (reference sequence). This CDR3 contains 11 residues. Trimming removed 6 bases at V and 5 bases at J, with 8 bases between. CDR3 coding DNA: TGTGCCAGCAGATCGGTTAACGAGCAGTACTTC. It specifies CASRSVNEQYF.

This chain uses TRBV5-5 with TRBJ2-7, with 9 bases matching TRBD1. V gave up 0 bases and J gave up 0 bases; unmatched junction bases: 1. The CDR3 length is 15 residues. From germline, CDR1 is SGHKS and CDR2 YYEKEE (reference sequence). The CDR3 DNA sequence: TGTGCCAGCAGCTTGGGACAGGGGGGCTCCTACGAGCAGTACGTC. Translating it yields CASSLGQGGSYEQYV.

In this sample, this clone turned up a few times. The rearrangement joins TRBV6-2 or TRBV6-3 to TRBJ1-4; perhaps TRBD1 as D (6 bases). V lost 5 bases, J lost 0 bases, and 13 bases lay in between. The length of the CDR3 is 16 residues. CDR1 MNHEY and CDR2 SVGEGT come from the germline V gene. In DNA form, the CDR3 reads TGTGCCAGCAGTAGGGGGGGCCTTGCAACTAATGAAAAACTGTTTTTT. Protein: CASSRGGLATNEKLFF.

The V call is TRBV5-1, the J call TRBJ2-1; 9 bases line up with TRBD1. Unmatched junction bases numbered 4, after V lost 3 bases and J lost 6 bases. CDR3 length: 14 residues. From germline, CDR1 is SGHRS and CDR2 YFSETQ. CDR3 nucleotides: TGCGCCAGCAGCTGGGACAGGGTCGGCAATGAGCAGTTCTTC. Translated: CASSWDRVGNEQFF.

The V call is TRBV30, the J call TRBJ2-3; the match to TRBD2 covers 7 bases. This CDR3 is 15 amino acids long. Trimming took 4 bases from V and 3 from J; bases not matched to a gene: 10. Germline CDR1 is GTSNPN and CDR2 is SVGIG (reference sequence). The DNA of the CDR3 is TGTGCCTGGACCTCCGGGGGGAGTGTGACAGATACGCAGTATTTT. Amino acid sequence: CAWTSGGSVTDTQYF.

This clone appeared a single time. The CDR3 here is CSASTLGAINEKLFF. The CDR3 nucleotides read TGCAGCGCATCTACCCTAGGGGCAATTAATGAAAAACTGTTTTTT. The chain combines TRBV29-1 with TRBJ1-4, with D perhaps matching TRBD1 (5 bases). With 7 bases removed from V and 4 bases from J, the gap between germline ends came to 19 bases. The CDR3 is 15 amino acids. Germline V lookup: CDR1 SQVTM, CDR2 ANQGSEA.

V and J are TRBV7-2 and TRBJ2-7; TRBD1 matches 12 bases. Trimming at V came to 5 bases and at J to 4 bases, leaving 6 bases not matched to a gene. The CDR3 runs 15 residues. Germline CDR1 and CDR2: SGHTA and FQGNSA. CDR3 residues: CASSRGTGGRYEQYF. CDR3 DNA sequence: TGTGCCAGCAGCAGAGGGACAGGGGGCAGGTACGAGCAGTACTTC.

The chain joins TRBV5-8 to TRBJ1-1, with 8 bases fitting TRBD1. V gave up 4 bases and J gave up 9 bases; unmatched junction bases: 5. Germline CDR1 and CDR2: SGHTS and YDEGEE. The CDR3 totals 12 residues. The CDR3 DNA sequence: TGTGCCAGCAGCCTCCGGACAGGGAAAGCTTTCTTT. Amino acids: CASSLRTGKAFF.

The rearrangement uses TRBV6-5 and TRBJ2-1; a possible D gene is TRBD2 (5 bases). The CDR3 covers 14 residues. Germline V gene sequence: CDR1 MNHEY, CDR2 SVGAGI. V was clipped by 0 bases and J by 9 bases, with 12 bases between them. The CDR3 here is CASSYSRGSGEQFF. The CDR3 coding sequence is TGTGCCAGCAGTTACTCTCGAGGGTCCGGTGAGCAGTTCTTC.

This sequence joins TRBV5-6 and TRBJ1-4; a weak D match, TRBD1 (6 bases). V was clipped by 4 bases and J by 3 bases, with 16 bases between them. The germline V gene encodes CDR1 SGHDT and CDR2 YYEEEE. The CDR3 is made up of 16 amino acids. In nucleotides, the CDR3 is TGTGCCAGCAGCGCTGACAGGCTCGTGGCTAATGAAAAACTGTTTTTT. Protein sequence: CASSADRLVANEKLFF.

This rearrangement joins TRBV24-1 to TRBJ2-2; TRBD1 agrees at 9 bases. CDR1 and CDR2 from the germline V gene are KGHDR and SFDVKD. V dropped 2 bases and J dropped 6; count of bases not matched to a gene: 3. The CDR3 has 15 residues. CDR3 sequence (DNA): TGTGCCACCAGTGATTCAGGACAGGGGTCCGGGGAGCTGTTTTTT. Amino acid sequence: CATSDSGQGSGELFF.

The rearrangement uses TRBV19 and TRBJ2-5, with a possible D match to TRBD2 (5 bases). The CDR3 has 13 residues. Trimming pared 5 bases from V and 5 bases from J, leaving 12 bases between. Germline CDR1 is LNHDA and CDR2 is SQIVND (reference sequence). The CDR3 sequence: CASSPSGKETQYF. In nucleotides, the CDR3 is TGTGCCAGTAGTCCCTCCGGGAAGGAGACCCAGTACTTC.

The chain links TRBV7-2 to TRBJ2-7; the D gene is possibly TRBD1 (5 bases). Germline loops: CDR1 SGHTA, CDR2 FQGNSA. The CDR3 length is 13 residues. The V gene lost 5 bases and the J gene lost 2 bases, with 10 bases spanning the gap. CDR3 sequence reads: CASSPRGPYEQYV. The CDR3, as DNA: TGTGCCAGCAGCCCAAGGGGTCCCTACGAGCAGTACGTC.

The V call is TRBV7-8, the J call TRBJ1-5; D ambiguous. This CDR3 contains 13 residues. The germline gives CDR1 SGHVS, CDR2 FQNEAQ. V dropped 1 base and J dropped 3 bases, with 4 bases sitting between them. The CDR3 DNA follows: TGTGCCAGCAGCTTAGTAAACAATCAGCCCCAGCATTTT. It yields the protein CASSLVNNQPQHF.

The chain links TRBV25-1 to TRBJ2-1; TRBD2 agrees at 8 bases. The CDR3 spans 16 residues. Germline V gene data show CDR1 as MGHDK and CDR2 as SYGVNS. V lost 8 bases and J lost 7; bases outside the gene matches: 16. This CDR3 is CASHEGPGGPMNEQFF. CDR3 DNA sequence: TGTGCCAGCCACGAAGGGCCGGGGGGGCCGATGAATGAGCAGTTCTTC. Together with reference TRBV25-1 and TRBJ2-1, the CDR3 gives the full variable domain: EADIYQTPRYLVIGTGKKITLECSQTMGHDKMYWYQQDPGMELHLIHYSYGVNSTEKGDLSSESTVSRIRTEHFPLTLESARPSHTSQYLCASHEGPGGPMNEQFFGPGTRLTVL.

The CDR3 region is CASSLGFDFYGYTF. The DNA for the CDR3 is TGCGCCAGCAGCTTGGGATTTGACTTCTATGGCTACACCTTC. This rearrangement joins TRBV5-1 to TRBJ1-2; no definite D call. The V gene lost 0 bases and the J gene lost 4 bases, with 10 bases spanning the gap. Germline CDR1 and CDR2: SGHRS and YFSETQ. CDR3 length: 14 amino acids.

The chain employs TRBV2 and TRBJ1-2; D gene ambiguous. CDR1 is SNHLY and CDR2 is FYNNEI in the germline V gene. Between the trimmed V and J ends, which lost 4 bases and 2 bases, there was a span of 8 bases. CDR3 length: 13 amino acids. The CDR3 coding sequence is TGTGCCAGCAGTGGGGAGCGCAACTATGGCTACACCTTC. It yields the protein CASSGERNYGYTF.

The chain joins TRBV24-1 to TRBJ2-1; 11 bases line up with TRBD2. This CDR3 comprises 15 residues. Germline V gives CDR1 KGHDR, CDR2 SFDVKD. Germline trimming cut 4 bases from V and 8 bases from J; bases unmatched to any gene: 6. The CDR3 is CATSDLAGGSHEQFF. For the CDR3, the DNA is TGTGCCACCAGTGACCTAGCGGGGGGCAGCCATGAGCAGTTCTTC.

This clone was picked up a small number of times. This sequence joins TRBV25-1 and TRBJ1-2; 7 bases are a match to TRBD1. Germline V lookup: CDR1 MGHDK, CDR2 SYGVNS. The CDR3 has 14 residues. The trim removed 6 bases at V and 8 bases at J, leaving 12 bases unmatched. The CDR3 protein is CASSPPDRVRGYTF. In nucleotides, the CDR3 is TGTGCCAGCAGCCCCCCCGACAGGGTGAGGGGCTACACCTTC.

The chain employs TRBV5-4 and TRBJ1-2, with 7 positions matching TRBD1. There are 12 residues in the CDR3. The J segment lost 8 bases and the V segment lost 5 bases, leaving 6 bases of the junction unmatched. In germline, CDR1 is SGHNT, CDR2 YYREEE (reference sequence). CDR3 region: CASSTGVVGYTF. The CDR3, as DNA: TGTGCCAGCAGTACAGGGGTAGTGGGCTACACCTTC.